The TCR beta chain under discussion was sequenced for a study of CD8 T cells in ankylosing spondylitis. Trimming removed 1 base at V and 4 bases at J, with 5 bases between. The germline CDR1 and CDR2 sequences are SSHAT and FNYEAQ (reference sequence). The CDR3 covers 12 residues. Points on this clonotype: The antigen is not known.

The TCR beta libraries were generated through quantitative 5'-RACE incorporating molecular barcodes. Each CDR3 protein is one row after TCRdb ran MiXCR on the 5' RACE reads. This table holds hundreds of thousands of distinct CDR3 sequences, roughly an eighth found once. Study outcomes and limitations: Peripheral blood samples showed relatively rare disease-linked clones, and these clones were CD8+. Characteristic, it appeared, of ankylosing spondylitis blood was a TCR beta motif of eight highly homologous variants.

The TCR sequence derives from a male donor with ankylosing spondylitis. Sequences were obtained from blood, either unsorted or a sorted T cell fraction (not recorded which). V usage is TRBV7-7 and J usage is TRBJ2-7, with D hard to call. CDR3 loop: CASSLGEYEQYV. The CDR3 region has the DNA TGTGCCAGCAGCTTAGGCGAGTACGAGCAGTACGTC.